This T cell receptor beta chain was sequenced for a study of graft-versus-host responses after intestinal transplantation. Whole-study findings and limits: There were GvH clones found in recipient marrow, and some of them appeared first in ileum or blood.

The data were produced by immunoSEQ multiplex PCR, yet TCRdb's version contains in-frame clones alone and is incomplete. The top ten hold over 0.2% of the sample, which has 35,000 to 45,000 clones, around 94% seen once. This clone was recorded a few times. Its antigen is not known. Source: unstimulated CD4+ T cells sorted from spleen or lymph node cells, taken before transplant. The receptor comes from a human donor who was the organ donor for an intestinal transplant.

The CDR3 here is CATDEGPNTEAFF. In DNA, the CDR3 is TGTGCCACGGACGAGGGACCGAACACTGAAGCTTTCTTT. The chain couples TRBV15 to TRBJ1-1; a weak D match, TRBD1 (5 bases). CDR1 LNHNV and CDR2 YYDKDF come from the germline V gene (reference sequence). This CDR3 region has 13 residues. V was shortened by 9 bases and J by 1 base, with 12 bases between the two germline ends.